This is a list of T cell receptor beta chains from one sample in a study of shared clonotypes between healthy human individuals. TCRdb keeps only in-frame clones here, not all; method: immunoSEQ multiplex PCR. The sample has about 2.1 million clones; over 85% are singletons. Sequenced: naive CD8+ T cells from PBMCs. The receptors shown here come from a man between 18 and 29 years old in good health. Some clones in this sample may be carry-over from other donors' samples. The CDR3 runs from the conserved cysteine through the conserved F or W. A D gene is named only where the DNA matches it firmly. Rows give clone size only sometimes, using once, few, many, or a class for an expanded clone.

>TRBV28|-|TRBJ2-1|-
TGTGCCAGCAGTTATCATCAGGGAATCAATGAGCAGTTCTTC
CASSYHQGINEQFF
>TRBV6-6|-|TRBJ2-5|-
TGTGCCAGCAGTTACTCGAGTGGGTCCCGCCGGGAGACCCAGTACTTC
CASSYSSGSRRETQYF
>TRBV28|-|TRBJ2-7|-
TGTGCCAGCAGTTTGTTTAATTGGCTAGCTTCCTCCTACGAGCAGTACTTC
CASSLFNWLASSYEQYF
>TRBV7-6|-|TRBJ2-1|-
TGTGCCAGCAGCTTCAAATACAATGAGCAGTTCTTC
CASSFKYNEQFF
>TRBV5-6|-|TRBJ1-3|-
TGTGCCAGCAGGGAAGGGGGTTCTGGAAACACCATATATTTT
CASREGGSGNTIYF
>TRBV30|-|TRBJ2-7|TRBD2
TGTGCCTGGAGTGTTGATAGCGGGACCTACGAGCAGTACTTC
CAWSVDSGTYEQYF
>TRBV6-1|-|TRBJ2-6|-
TGTGCCAGCAGTGAACAGGGCTCCTACTCTGGGGCCAACGTCCTGACTTTC
CASSEQGSYSGANVLTF
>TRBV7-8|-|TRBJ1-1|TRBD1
TGTGCCAGCAGTCGAGACAGGGCAAACACTGAAGCTTTCTTT
CASSRDRANTEAFF
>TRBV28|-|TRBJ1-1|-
TGTGCCAGCACCCCAATGAGGCTGAACACTGAAGCTTTCTTT
CASTPMRLNTEAFF
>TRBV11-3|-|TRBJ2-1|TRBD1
TGTGCCAGCAGCCCCAGGGGGACCTACAATGAGCAGTTCTTC
CASSPRGTYNEQFF
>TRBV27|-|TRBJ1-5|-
TGTGCCAGCGCACAGACAACGTTGGATCAGCCCCAGCATTTT
CASAQTTLDQPQHF
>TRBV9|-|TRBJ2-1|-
TGTGCCAGCAGCGTAGGGGAGTTTGAGCAGTTCTTC
CASSVGEFEQFF
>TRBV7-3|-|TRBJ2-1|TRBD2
TGTGCCAGCAGCCCAACGGGGACTAGCGGGAGGGCCATCTACAATGAGCAGTTCTTC
CASSPTGTSGRAIYNEQFF
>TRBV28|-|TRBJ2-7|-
TGTGCCAGCATAGAAGACAGAGCCTACGAGCAGTACTTC
CASIEDRAYEQYF
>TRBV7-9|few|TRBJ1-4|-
TGTGCCAGCAGCTTATATGAAAAACTGTTTTTT
CASSLYEKLFF
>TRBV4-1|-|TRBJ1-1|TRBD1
TGCGCCAGCAGCCAAAGACTAGGGGGCAGGACTGAAGCTTTCTTT
CASSQRLGGRTEAFF
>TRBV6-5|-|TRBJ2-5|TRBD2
TGTGCCAGCAGTCCAACTAGCGGGATCCATGAGACCCAGTACTTC
CASSPTSGIHETQYF
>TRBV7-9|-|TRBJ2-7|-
TGTGCCAGCAGCACCGGGACACACGAGCAGTACTTC
CASSTGTHEQYF
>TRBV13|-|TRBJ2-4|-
TGTGCCAGCAGCGCGGACCAAGACATTCAGTACTTC
CASSADQDIQYF
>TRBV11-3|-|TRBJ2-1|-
TGTGCCAGCAGCCCGGGCGGGGACAATGAGCAGTTCTTC
CASSPGGDNEQFF
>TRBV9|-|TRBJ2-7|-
TGTGCCAGCAGCGAGTCCCAGGGACGGGGCTACGAGCAGTACTTC
CASSESQGRGYEQYF
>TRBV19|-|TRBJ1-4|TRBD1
TGTGCCAGTAGGCCAAACCGGGACAGCGAAAAACTGTTTTTT
CASRPNRDSEKLFF
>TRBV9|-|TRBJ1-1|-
TGTGCCAGCACCCCGGGGGGAGGGGGGTTAACTGAAGCTTTCTTT
CASTPGGGGLTEAFF
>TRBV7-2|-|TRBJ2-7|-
TGTGCCAGCAGCTTGGGGTACTCCTACGAGCAGTACTTC
CASSLGYSYEQYF
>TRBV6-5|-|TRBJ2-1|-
TGTGCCAGCAGTTACCCGGGACCAAACAATGAGCAGTTCTTC
CASSYPGPNNEQFF
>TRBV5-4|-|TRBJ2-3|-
TGTGCCAGCAGCTCATACAGCACAGATACGCAGTATTTT
CASSSYSTDTQYF
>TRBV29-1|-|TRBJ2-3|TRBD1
TGCAGCGTTGAAATGGCGACAGGGGGCACAGATACGCAGTATTTT
CSVEMATGGTDTQYF
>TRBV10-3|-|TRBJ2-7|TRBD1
TGTGCCATTTTTTCCGGGACAGGGACCTACGAGCAGTACTTC
CAIFSGTGTYEQYF
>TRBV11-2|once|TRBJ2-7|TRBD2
TGTGCCAGCAGCAGGAAACCGGGACTAGGGTCCAGCGAGCAGTACTTC
CASSRKPGLGSSEQYF
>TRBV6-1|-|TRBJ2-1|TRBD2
TGTGCCAGCAGGCAAAGCGGGAATCGCTACAATGAGCAGTTCTTC
CASRQSGNRYNEQFF
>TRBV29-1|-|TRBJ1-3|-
TGCAGCGTGACCCCTTTGGGGGTAAGCTCTGGAAACACCATATATTTT
CSVTPLGVSSGNTIYF
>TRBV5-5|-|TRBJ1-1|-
TGTGCCAGCAGCTCAACCCCTGGGGGGGGAGAAGCTTTCTTT
CASSSTPGGGEAFF
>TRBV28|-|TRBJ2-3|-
TGTGCCAGCAGTTTAATTCCGGCGGGATCAGATACGCAGTATTTT
CASSLIPAGSDTQYF